The entry that follows covers one TCR beta chain sequence. This clone was detected a few times. Its antigen is still unknown. One base away there is no much larger clone; base qualities are not given. Sorted unstimulated T cells, along with proliferating T cells recovered from mixed lymphocyte reactions, underwent TCRbeta CDR3 sequencing. Fresh whole blood from fewer than 11 HLA-typed healthy donors was used to isolate PBMCs. Libraries were constructed by the immunoSEQ multiplex PCR assay. Roughly 10^5 TCR templates per sample were assayed on the deep sequencing platform. Genomic DNA extracted from sorted T cells was used for TCRbeta CDR3 sequencing. In the paper's pipeline: Clonal analysis of TCRbeta CDR3 data was done in the R programming language. Alloreactive CD4+ and CD8+ clones were identified by comparing unstimulated samples to CFSE-low samples taken after the reaction. Regulatory or non-regulatory origin was assigned to alloreactive CD4+ clones by matching of sequences to sorted unstimulated Treg and non-Treg repertoires. This is the immuneACCESS table as TCRdb keeps it, with only in-frame sequences that have V and J called. A part of the clones is gone; compared with another copy, unresolved V genes explain less than half, and the rest is unexplained. The D gene and trimming were derived from the DNA, and the V and J assignments and clone size from that table. Recorded for this sample are about 87,000 clones; 85% to 90% of them occurred a single time. Clones ranked in the top ten supply over 12% of the sample.

The junction shows trimming of 0 bases on V and 4 bases on J, plus 9 bases between the germline ends. The CDR3 runs 14 amino acids, cysteine and phenylalanine included. Just CDR3 DNA is preserved here, 42 bases in frame from base 1. In the germline V gene, CDR1 corresponds to SGHDN and CDR2 to FVKESK. The data were taken from a study of siplizumab effects on memory and regulatory T cells (dated by TCRdb to between 2018 and 2021). For context, the study as a whole: The effect of the anti-CD2 antibody siplizumab on alloreactive T-cell subsets was examined in allogeneic mixed lymphocyte reactions constructed from human PBMCs.

Overall study outcomes, separate from this receptor: Siplizumab significantly lowered the cumulative frequency of alloreactive sequences that could be traced to unstimulated CD4+ memory T cells. Sequences below about 10^-5 frequency were poorly captured, so only a minor fraction of alloreactive clones could be mapped to unstimulated subsets. Among mappable alloreactive CD4+ clones, an average Treg-derived fraction of about 69% was observed with siplizumab, compared with 26.9% in control reactions. Whether proliferating Tregs from siplizumab cultures were suppressive was not functionally confirmed. Greater diversity appeared to be present in unstimulated naive T cells than in memory T cells, and a substantial contribution to the alloresponse seemed to be made by naive cells. A naive or memory phenotype could not be assigned to roughly 75-97% of proliferating CD4+ or CD8+ clones.

Sequenced input: CD4+ T cells sorted from blood. The receptor was isolated from a human donor in good health. The rearranged chain carries TRBV14 and TRBJ1-1; the D gene cannot be resolved reliably. The DNA is as follows: TGTGCCAGCAGCCAAGATTTCTCCCTCACTGAAGCTTTCTTT. Its product reads: CASSQDFSLTEAFF.